This entry lists 8 T cell receptor beta chains sequenced from one sample in a study of blood T cell repertoires in COVID-19. TCRdb's copy holds only in-frame clones and misses some; the assay was immunoSEQ multiplex PCR. The sample records 60,000 to 80,000 clones, 65% to 85% being singletons. Sequences were obtained from peripheral blood. The receptor source for this set is a man aged 45-60 years with COVID-19, enrolled during active disease.

V is TRBV9 and J is TRBJ2-1, with 10 bases identical to TRBD2. Germline V CDR1 and CDR2: SGDLS, YYNGEE. V was clipped by 1 base and J by 6 bases; unmatched bases: 10. This CDR3 region has 17 residues. CDR3 region: CASSVTLPASGGNEQFF. As DNA, the CDR3 is TGTGCCAGCAGCGTAACCCTCCCGGCTAGCGGGGGCAATGAGCAGTTCTTC.

The CDR3 bases are TGTGCCAGCAGCGTTGGTCCCGGGACAGGCTCAAACACCATATATTTT. Encoded protein: CASSVGPGTGSNTIYF. V gene TRBV9 combines with J gene TRBJ1-3, with 8 bases matching TRBD1. Germline V gives CDR1 SGDLS, CDR2 YYNGEE. The CDR3 covers 16 residues. V lost 2 bases to trimming and J lost 6 bases; unmatched junction nucleotides: 10.

In its sample, this clone was seen a few times. CDR3 loop: CASNTGQANYGYTF. The CDR3 DNA sequence: TGTGCCAGTAACACCGGACAGGCAAACTATGGCTACACCTTC. The chain couples TRBV19 to TRBJ1-2; 7 bases are a match to TRBD1. The germline CDR1 and CDR2 sequences are LNHDA and SQIVND (reference sequence). V shed 7 bases, J shed 2 bases, and the junction held 7 bases outside the gene matches. The CDR3 sequence is 14 residues long.

The rearrangement uses TRBV11-3 and TRBJ2-7, with a weak D call TRBD2 (5 bases). Germline V gene lookup returns CDR1 SGHNT and CDR2 YENEEA. The ends were cut back, 1 base at V and 6 bases at J, with 13 bases in the middle. The CDR3 sequence is 14 residues long. The CDR3 loop is CASSLGPAAVEQYF. The CDR3 DNA follows: TGTGCCAGCAGCTTAGGGCCTGCAGCGGTCGAGCAGTACTTC.

This clone occurred a few times. The CDR3 region is CASRPLAGGPHEQYF. The CDR3 DNA sequence: TGTGCCAGCAGACCACTAGCGGGAGGGCCCCACGAGCAGTACTTC. The chain recombines TRBV28 with TRBJ2-7; 13 bases map to TRBD2. V gave up 6 bases and J gave up 5 bases; unmatched junction bases: 7. The CDR3 is 15 residues long. The germline gives CDR1 MDHEN, CDR2 SYDVKM. Together with reference TRBV28 and TRBJ2-7, the CDR3 gives the full variable domain: DVKVTQSSRYLVKRTGEKVFLECVQDMDHENMFWYRQDPGLGLRLIYFSYDVKMKEKGDIPEGYSVSREKKERFSLILESASTNQTSMYLCASRPLAGGPHEQYFGPGTRLTVT.

The genes are TRBV19 and TRBJ1-5; maybe TRBD1 (6 bases). The CDR3 covers 14 residues. V lost 7 bases and J 0 bases, leaving 10 bases between the germline ends. Germline CDR1 reads LNHDA; CDR2 reads SQIVND (reference sequence). The CDR3 coding sequence is TGTGCCAGTAACCCGACAGGTAGCAATCAGCCCCAGCATTTT. This gives the protein CASNPTGSNQPQHF.

Comment on this clone: This sample also contains other DNA sequences that code for the same CDR3. The chain links TRBV7-3 to TRBJ2-5; 9 positions agree with TRBD1. The V gene's germline CDR1 is SGHTA and CDR2 FQGTGA. The V segment lost 1 base and the J segment 4 bases; nucleotides outside the gene matches: 7. The CDR3 covers 16 residues. CDR3: CASSLRPGTGPETQYF. CDR3 coding DNA: TGTGCCAGCAGCTTAAGGCCTGGGACAGGGCCAGAGACCCAGTACTTC.

The rearrangement joins TRBV4-2 to TRBJ2-5; tentative D call: TRBD1 (6 bases). The CDR3 spans 15 residues. Germline V gene data show CDR1 as LGHNA and CDR2 as YNFKEQ. The V gene lost 4 bases and the J gene lost 2 bases, with 14 bases spanning the gap. The DNA for the CDR3 is TGTGCCAGCAGCCCACGAGGGGGAGCGCAAGAGACCCAGTACTTC. Its translation is CASSPRGGAQETQYF.